This TCR beta chain was identified in a study of control samples from healthy donors and cancer patients. Generated by immunoSEQ multiplex PCR, the TCRdb table keeps only in-frame clones and is missing some. Among around 230,000 clones listed, roughly 94% were seen once. This clone occurred once. The V and J ends lost 1 base and 1 base respectively, with 19 bases between them. The CDR3 runs to 18 residues. Germline CDR1 is LGHNA and CDR2 is YNFKEQ. This TCR came from a man in his fifties or sixties in good health. The chain carries TRBV4-2 and TRBJ1-1; possible D gene TRBD1, 5 bases. Sequencing input: blood. The CDR3 DNA sequence: TGTGCCAGCAGCCAAGGGCAGGGCCCCTATTCCCCGAACACTGAAGCTTTCTTT. It is translated as CASSQGQGPYSPNTEAFF.